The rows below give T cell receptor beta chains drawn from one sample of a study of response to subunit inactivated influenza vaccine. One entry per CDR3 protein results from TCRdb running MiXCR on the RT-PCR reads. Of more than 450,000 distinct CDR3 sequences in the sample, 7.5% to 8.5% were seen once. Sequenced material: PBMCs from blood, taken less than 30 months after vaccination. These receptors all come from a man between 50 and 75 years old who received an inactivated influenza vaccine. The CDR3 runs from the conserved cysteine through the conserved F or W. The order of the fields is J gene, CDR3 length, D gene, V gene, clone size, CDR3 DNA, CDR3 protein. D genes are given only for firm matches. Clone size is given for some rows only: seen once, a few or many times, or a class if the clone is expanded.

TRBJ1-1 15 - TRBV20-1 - TGCAGTGCTAGGGTCCCCCGGACAGTGAACACTGAAGCTTTCTTT CSARVPRTVNTEAFF
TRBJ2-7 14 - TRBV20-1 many TGCAGTGCCCCTGGGGAGCGCGCCATCTACGAGCAGTACTTC CSAPGERAIYEQYF
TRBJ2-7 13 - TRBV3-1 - TGTGCCAGCAGCCAATTTGAGGGGAGCGAGCAGTACTTC CASSQFEGSEQYF
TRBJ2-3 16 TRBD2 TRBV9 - TGTGCCAGCAGCGAGACTAGCGGGAGTTTTACAGATACGCAGTATTTT CASSETSGSFTDTQYF
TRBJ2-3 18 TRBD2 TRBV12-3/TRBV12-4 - TGTGCCAGCAGTTTTCGGGCTAGCGGGAGGATGCATACAGATACGCAGTATTTT CASSFRASGRMHTDTQYF
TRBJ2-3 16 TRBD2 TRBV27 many TGTGCCAGCAGTTTAGTGATAGCGGGAGCAACAGATACGCAGTATTTT CASSLVIAGATDTQYF
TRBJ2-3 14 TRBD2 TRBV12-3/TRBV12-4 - TGTGCCAGCACCCCGGGACTAGCGGCGAATACGCAGTATTTT CASTPGLAANTQYF
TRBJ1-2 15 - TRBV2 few TGTGCCAGCAGGACGCCCCGGGGGGCGCGGGATGGCTACACCTTC CASRTPRGARDGYTF
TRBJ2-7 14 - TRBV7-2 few TGTGCCAGCAGCCTGAATTACAGGGCCTACGAGCAGTACTTC CASSLNYRAYEQYF
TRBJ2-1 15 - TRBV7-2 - TGTGCCAGCAGCTTCGGGGTTCGGTCTTGGGATGAGCAGTTCTTC CASSFGVRSWDEQFF
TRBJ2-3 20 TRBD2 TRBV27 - TGTGCCAGCAGTTTCCGGATACCGGGACTAGCGGGGGCCCGCACAGATACGCAGTATTTT CASSFRIPGLAGARTDTQYF
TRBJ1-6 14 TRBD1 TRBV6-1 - TGTGCCAGCAGTGGACAGGGTTCTGGTGGGTCCCTCCACTTT CASSGQGSGGSLHF
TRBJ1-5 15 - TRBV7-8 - TGTGCCAGCAGCCTCAATACAGCGTCCAATCAGCCCCAGCATTTT CASSLNTASNQPQHF
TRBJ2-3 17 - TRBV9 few TGTGCCAGCAGCGACGACCCTCTCGATCACTTTTCAGATACGCAGTATTTT CASSDDPLDHFSDTQYF
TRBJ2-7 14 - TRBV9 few TGTGCCAGCAGTGAGGCGGGGCACTCCTACGAGCAGTACTTC CASSEAGHSYEQYF
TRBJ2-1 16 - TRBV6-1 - TGTGCCAGCAGCTCTCCCGGCGGCTCCAAGGGCAATGAGCAGTTCTTC CASSSPGGSKGNEQFF
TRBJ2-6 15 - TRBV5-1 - TGCGCCAGCAGCCATGGAGTTACTGGGGCCAACGTCCTGACTTTC CASSHGVTGANVLTF
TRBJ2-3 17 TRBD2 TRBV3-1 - TGTGCCAGCAGCCAAGGGCTCCTAGCGGCTAGCACAGATACGCAGTATTTT CASSQGLLAASTDTQYF
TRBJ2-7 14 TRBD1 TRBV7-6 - TGTGCCAGCAGCCCGGGGACAGGGCGGGACGAGCAGTACTTC CASSPGTGRDEQYF
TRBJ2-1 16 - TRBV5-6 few TGTGCCAGCAGCTTGGAGATGACAGGAGCCTACAATGAGCAGTTCTTC CASSLEMTGAYNEQFF
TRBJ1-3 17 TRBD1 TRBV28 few TGTGCCAGCAGTTGGGGAATGACAGGGGGCTCTGGAAACACCATATATTTT CASSWGMTGGSGNTIYF
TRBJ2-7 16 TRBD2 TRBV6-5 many TGTGCCAGCAGCTATGGACTAGCGGGAGGATTCTACGAGCAGTACTTC CASSYGLAGGFYEQYF
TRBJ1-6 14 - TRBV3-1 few TGTGCCAGCACCTTGCACAGCAGTAATTCACCCCTCCACTTT CASTLHSSNSPLHF
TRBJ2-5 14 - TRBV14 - TGTGCCAGCAGTAGGGCAAGGACTCAAGAGACCCAGTACTTC CASSRARTQETQYF
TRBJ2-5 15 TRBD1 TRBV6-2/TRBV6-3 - TGTGCCAGCAGCCGAAATACAGGGGGCCAAGAGACCCAGTACTTC CASSRNTGGQETQYF
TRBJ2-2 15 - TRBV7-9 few TGTGCCAGCACCTCTAGGGGACATCACACCGGGGAGCTGTTTTTT CASTSRGHHTGELFF
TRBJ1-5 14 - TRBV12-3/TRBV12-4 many TGTGCCAGCAGTTTAGTGGCAGGGTTTCAGCCCCAGCATTTT CASSLVAGFQPQHF
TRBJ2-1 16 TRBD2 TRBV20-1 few TGCAGTGCTAGAGAGTTTAGCGGGAGTGGCTACAATGAGCAGTTCTTC CSAREFSGSGYNEQFF
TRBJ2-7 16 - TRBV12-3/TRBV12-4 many TGTGCCAGCAGTTCCACCCGGGCTGGGGTCGCCTACGAGCAGTACTTC CASSSTRAGVAYEQYF
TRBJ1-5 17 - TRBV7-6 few TGTGCCAGCAGCTTACGCTCGTCAGCCTCTGGCAATCAGCCCCAGCATTTT CASSLRSSASGNQPQHF
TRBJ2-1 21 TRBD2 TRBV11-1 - TGTGCCAGCAGCTTAACCCCCTACGAGGGACTAGCGGGAGTATCCTACAATGAGCAGTTCTTC CASSLTPYEGLAGVSYNEQFF
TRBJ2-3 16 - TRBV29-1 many TGCAGCGTTGAAAAACCAGGGGTGGGGAGCACAGATACGCAGTATTTT CSVEKPGVGSTDTQYF
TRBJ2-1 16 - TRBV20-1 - TGCAGTGCTAGGAAGGGGTCCGGGACGCCCTACAATGAGCAGTTCTTC CSARKGSGTPYNEQFF
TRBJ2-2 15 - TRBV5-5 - TGTGCCAGCAGCTCCGGTATCGCGAACACCGGGGAGCTGTTTTTT CASSSGIANTGELFF
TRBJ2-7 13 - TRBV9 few TGTGCCAGCAGCGGGGGGCCTACCTACGAGCAGTACTTC CASSGGPTYEQYF
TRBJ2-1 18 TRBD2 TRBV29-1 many TGCAGCGTCCGGGGGTCTAGCGGGACTAAGAGCTCCTACAATGAGCAGTTCTTC CSVRGSSGTKSSYNEQFF
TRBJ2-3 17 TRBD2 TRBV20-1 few TGCAGTGCTACAACCGGGACTAGCGGGGCTGGCACAGATACGCAGTATTTT CSATTGTSGAGTDTQYF
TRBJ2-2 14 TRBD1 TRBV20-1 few TGCAGTGCTAGAGTACAGGGGGCAATCGGGGAGCTGTTTTTT CSARVQGAIGELFF
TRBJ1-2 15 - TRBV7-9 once TGTGCCAGCAGCCCAGCCCGGGGAGTATTTGTAGGCTACACCTTC CASSPARGVFVGYTF
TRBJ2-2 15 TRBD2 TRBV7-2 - TGTGCCAGCAGGGGGACTAGCGGGAGAACCGGGGAGCTGTTTTTT CASRGTSGRTGELFF
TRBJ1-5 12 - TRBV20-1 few TGCAGTGCTAGGGACTACAATCAGCCCCAGCATTTT CSARDYNQPQHF
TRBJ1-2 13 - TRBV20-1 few TGCAGTGCTAGGTTTAGGGACTCATATGGCTACACCTTC CSARFRDSYGYTF
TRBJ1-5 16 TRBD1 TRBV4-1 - TGCGCCAGCAGCCAAGATAGCGGCAGGGGGGGACAGCCCCAGCATTTT CASSQDSGRGGQPQHF
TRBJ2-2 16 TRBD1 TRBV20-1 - TGCAGTGCTAGAGATGCCGGGACAGGGTTCCCCGGGGAGCTGTTTTTT CSARDAGTGFPGELFF
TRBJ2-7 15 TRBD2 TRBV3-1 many TGTGCCAGCAGCCAAGATACTAGCGGGAGTTACGAGCAGTACTTC CASSQDTSGSYEQYF
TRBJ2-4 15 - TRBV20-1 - TGCAGCGCTAGAGAGCGGTCATCAGCCAAAAACATTCAGTACTTC CSARERSSAKNIQYF
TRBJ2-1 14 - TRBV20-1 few TGCAGTGCTAGGCGTGAGAGCTCCTACAATGAGCAGTTCTTC CSARRESSYNEQFF